Below, 2 T cell receptor beta chains from the same sample are listed, as sequenced in a study of identical twins. TCRdb independently ran MiXCR on the 5' RACE reads; one entry per CDR3 protein. The table has about 660,000 distinct CDR3 sequences, roughly 8% seen once. The same data also contributed to another study, on yellow fever vaccine responses in identical twins.

The sample comprised PBMCs. Every receptor here comes from a woman aged 18-29 years in good health.

Many counts were recorded for this clonotype. The rearrangement links TRBV24-1 to TRBJ2-2; 9 bases map to TRBD1. CDR3 length equals 16 residues. Germline V lookup: CDR1 KGHDR, CDR2 SFDVKD. Trimming cost V 1 base and J 6 bases; bases outside gene matches: 5. As DNA, the CDR3 is TGTGCCACCAGTGATTTCGGGACAGGGTCGGCCGGGGAGCTGTTTTTT. This codes for CATSDFGTGSAGELFF.

In this sample, this clonotype turned up many times. The chain joins TRBV3-1 to TRBJ2-3; perhaps TRBD1 as D (5 bases). V lost 4 bases, J lost 1 base, and 9 bases lay in between. From germline, CDR1 is LGHDT and CDR2 YNNKEL (reference sequence). This CDR3 is 14 amino acids long. Written as DNA, the CDR3 is TGTGCCAGCAGCCCCGCACAGGGCACAGATACGCAGTATTTT. It translates to CASSPAQGTDTQYF.